The T cell receptor beta chain under discussion was sequenced for a study of T cell changes during pregnancy in multiple sclerosis. This clone is medium-sized in the sample. Germline V gene lookup returns CDR1 MNHEY and CDR2 SMNVEV (reference sequence). The CDR3 has 14 amino acids. Deletions cut 4 bases from V and 0 bases from J, with 9 bases between. TCRdb's table, derived via immunoSEQ multiplex PCR, lists solely in-frame clones and lacks some. The sample records tens of thousands of clones, around 92% being singletons. The receptor comes from a female donor with multiple sclerosis, enrolled in a pregnancy study. The chain employs TRBV27 and TRBJ1-1; no firm D call. The sequencing sample was made of peripheral blood. The CDR3, as DNA: TGTGCCAGCAGTTATGTTGGGGTGAACACTGAAGCTTTCTTT. Translating gives CASSYVGVNTEAFF.